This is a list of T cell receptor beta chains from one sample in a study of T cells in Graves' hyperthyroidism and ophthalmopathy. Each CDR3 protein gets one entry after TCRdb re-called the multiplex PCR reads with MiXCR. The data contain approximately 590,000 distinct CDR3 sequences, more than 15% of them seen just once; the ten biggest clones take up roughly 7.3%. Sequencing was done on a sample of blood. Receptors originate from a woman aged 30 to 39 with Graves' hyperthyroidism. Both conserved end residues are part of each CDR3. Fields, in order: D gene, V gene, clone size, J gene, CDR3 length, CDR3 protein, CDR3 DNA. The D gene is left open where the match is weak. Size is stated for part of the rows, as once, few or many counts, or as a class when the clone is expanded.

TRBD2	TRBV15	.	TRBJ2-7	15	CATSREPGLAYEQYF	TGTGCCACCAGCAGAGAACCGGGACTAGCCTACGAGCAGTACTTC
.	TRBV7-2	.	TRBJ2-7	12	CASSFLFYKQYF	TGTGCCAGCAGCTTCCTCTTCTATAAGCAGTACTTC
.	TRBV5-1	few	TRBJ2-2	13	CASSFSYTGELFF	TGCGCCAGCAGCTTTTCATACACCGGGGAGCTGTTTTTT
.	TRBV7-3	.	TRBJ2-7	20	CASSQWVVGLAGGKSYEQYF	TGTGCCAGCAGCCAGTGGGTTGTCGGACTAGCAGGGGGAAAGTCCTACGAGCAGTACTTC
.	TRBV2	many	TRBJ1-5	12	CASRPRGQPQHF	TGTGCCAGCAGGCCCCGCGGGCAGCCCCAGCATTTT
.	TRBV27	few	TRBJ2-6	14	CASAPGAGANVLTF	TGTGCCAGCGCGCCGGGGGCTGGGGCCAACGTCCTGACTTTC
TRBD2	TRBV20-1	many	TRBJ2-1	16	CSARTLGTSGNNEQFF	TGCAGTGCTAGAACTCTCGGGACTAGCGGAAACAATGAGCAGTTCTTC
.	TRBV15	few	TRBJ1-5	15	CATSRDGGLDQPQHF	TGTGCCACCAGCAGAGATGGCGGCTTAGATCAGCCCCAGCATTTT
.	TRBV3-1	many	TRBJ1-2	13	CASSTGTFYGYTF	TGTGCCAGCAGCACCGGGACCTTCTATGGCTACACCTTC
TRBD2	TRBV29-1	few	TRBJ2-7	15	CSVEVGSGRFNEQYF	TGCAGCGTTGAAGTCGGTAGCGGGAGGTTTAACGAGCAGTACTTC
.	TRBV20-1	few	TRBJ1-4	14	CSAQVGATNEKLFF	TGCAGTGCCCAAGTGGGGGCAACTAATGAAAAACTGTTTTTT
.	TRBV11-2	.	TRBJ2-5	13	CASSLVNRETQYF	TGTGCCAGCAGCTTAGTGAACAGGGAGACCCAGTACTTC
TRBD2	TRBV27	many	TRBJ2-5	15	CASSDTSGSQETQYF	TGTGCCAGCAGTGACACTAGCGGGAGTCAAGAGACCCAGTACTTC
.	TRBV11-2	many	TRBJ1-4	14	CASNKNGWGEKLFF	TGTGCCAGCAACAAAAATGGATGGGGTGAAAAACTGTTTTTT
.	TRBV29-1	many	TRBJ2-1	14	CSVALAGPYNEQFF	TGCAGCGTAGCGCTAGCCGGACCCTACAATGAGCAGTTCTTC
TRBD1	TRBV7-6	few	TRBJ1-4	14	CASSSPDRGGKLFF	TGTGCCAGCAGCTCACCAGACAGGGGCGGAAAACTGTTTTTT
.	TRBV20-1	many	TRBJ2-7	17	CSAQRRLGPPNPYEQYF	TGCAGTGCTCAGAGGCGGCTAGGGCCCCCAAACCCCTACGAGCAGTACTTC
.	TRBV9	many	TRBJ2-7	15	CASSVDGATAREQYF	TGTGCCAGCAGCGTAGATGGGGCGACCGCACGCGAGCAGTACTTC
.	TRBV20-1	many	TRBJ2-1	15	CSARVAEGAYNEQFF	TGCAGTGCTAGGGTAGCGGAGGGGGCCTACAATGAGCAGTTCTTC
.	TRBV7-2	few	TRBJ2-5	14	CASRRTAEGETQYF	TGTGCCAGCAGACGGACAGCGGAGGGAGAGACCCAGTACTTC
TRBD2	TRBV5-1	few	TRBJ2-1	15	CASSLGASGAREQFF	TGCGCCAGCAGCTTGGGAGCTAGCGGGGCAAGGGAGCAGTTCTTC
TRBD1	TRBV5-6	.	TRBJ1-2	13	CASSMTGRDGYTF	TGTGCCAGCAGCATGACAGGGCGCGATGGCTACACCTTC
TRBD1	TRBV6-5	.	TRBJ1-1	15	CAISYSRTGLPEAFF	TGTGCCATCAGTTACTCGAGGACAGGGTTGCCTGAAGCTTTCTTT
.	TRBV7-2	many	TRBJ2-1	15	CASSLGPSSYNEQFF	TGTGCCAGCAGCTTAGGGCCTAGCTCCTACAATGAGCAGTTCTTC
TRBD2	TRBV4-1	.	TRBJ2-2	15	CASSQRTSAGGELFF	TGCGCCAGCAGCCAAAGGACTAGCGCCGGCGGGGAGCTGTTTTTT
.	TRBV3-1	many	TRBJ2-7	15	CASSRQSRSSYEQYF	TGTGCCAGCAGTCGACAGTCAAGGAGCTCCTACGAGCAGTACTTC
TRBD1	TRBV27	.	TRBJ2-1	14	CASSFRGRRDEQFF	TGTGCCAGCAGTTTCAGGGGGCGAAGGGATGAGCAGTTCTTC
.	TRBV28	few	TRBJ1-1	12	CASSLPFTEAFF	TGTGCCAGCAGTTTGCCTTTCACTGAAGCTTTCTTT
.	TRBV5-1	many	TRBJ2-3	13	CASSKLDGDTQYF	TGCGCCAGCAGTAAACTCGATGGGGATACGCAGTATTTT
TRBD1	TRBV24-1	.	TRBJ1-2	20	CATSDLLQVSQGTGGYGYTF	TGTGCCACCAGTGATTTGCTTCAAGTGTCCCAGGGGACAGGGGGCTATGGCTACACCTTC
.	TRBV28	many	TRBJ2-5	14	CAAPPEEVGETQYF	TGTGCCGCCCCCCCGGAGGAGGTCGGGGAGACCCAGTACTTC
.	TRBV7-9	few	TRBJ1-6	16	CASSPQWGSYNSPLHF	TGTGCCAGCAGCCCACAATGGGGGTCCTATAATTCACCCCTCCACTTT
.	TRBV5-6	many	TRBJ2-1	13	CASSGLPYNEQFF	TGTGCCAGCAGCGGACTCCCGTACAATGAGCAGTTCTTC
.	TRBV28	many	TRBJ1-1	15	CASRWLSAGNTEAFF	TGTGCCAGCAGGTGGTTGTCCGCGGGGAACACTGAAGCTTTCTTT
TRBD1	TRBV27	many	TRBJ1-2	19	CASSHMGRGQGGYSYGYTF	TGTGCCAGCAGCCATATGGGGCGAGGACAGGGAGGATATAGCTATGGCTACACCTTC
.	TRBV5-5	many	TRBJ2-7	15	CASSLRFDGTYEQYF	TGTGCCAGCAGCTTGAGGTTTGACGGAACCTACGAGCAGTACTTC
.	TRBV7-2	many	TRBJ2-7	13	CASSLAPEYEQYF	TGTGCCAGCAGCTTAGCACCGGAGTACGAGCAGTACTTC
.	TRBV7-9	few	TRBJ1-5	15	CASSLYVGSNQPQHF	TGTGCCAGCAGCTTATATGTTGGTAGCAATCAGCCCCAGCATTTT
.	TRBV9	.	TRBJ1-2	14	CASSPYIDPYGYTF	TGTGCCAGCAGCCCCTATATCGACCCCTATGGCTACACCTTC
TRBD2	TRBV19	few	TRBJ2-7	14	CASSMSSGDYEQYF	TGTGCCAGTAGTATGTCTAGCGGAGACTACGAGCAGTACTTC
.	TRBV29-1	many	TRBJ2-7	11	CSVELNYEQYF	TGCAGCGTTGAACTCAACTACGAGCAGTACTTC
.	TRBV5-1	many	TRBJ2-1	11	CASSLGVEQFF	TGCGCCAGCAGCTTAGGGGTTGAGCAGTTCTTC
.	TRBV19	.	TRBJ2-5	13	CASSTLLAETQYF	TGTGCCAGTAGTACCCTCTTGGCCGAGACCCAGTACTTC
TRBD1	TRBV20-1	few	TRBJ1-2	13	CSASYRGNYGYTF	TGCAGTGCTAGTTACAGGGGTAACTATGGCTACACCTTC
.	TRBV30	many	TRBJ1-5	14	CAWSVSGGGQPQHF	TGTGCCTGGAGTGTGTCTGGGGGCGGTCAGCCCCAGCATTTT
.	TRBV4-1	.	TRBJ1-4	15	CASSQRRGTNEKLFF	TGCGCCAGCAGCCAAAGAAGGGGTACTAATGAAAAACTGTTTTTT
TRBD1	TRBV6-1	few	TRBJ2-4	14	CASSESGDRNIQYF	TGTGCCAGCAGTGAATCCGGGGACAGAAACATTCAGTACTTC